The 26 T cell receptor beta chains below come from one sample, sequenced in a study of tumor-infiltrating lymphocytes in oesophageal squamous cell carcinoma. One entry per CDR3 protein, called by TCRdb with MiXCR from the PCR reads. The sample consists of about 12,000 distinct CDR3 sequences, around half of them appearing once. Sequencing was carried out using esophageal tumor tissue. The receptors here all came from a female donor with esophageal squamous cell carcinoma.

V is TRBV7-2 and J is TRBJ1-5; D not resolved. Germline CDR1 and CDR2: SGHTA and FQGNSA. The CDR3 contains 14 residues. V was pared by 2 bases and J by 2 bases, with 7 bases between. The CDR3 DNA is TGTGCCAGCAGCTTATTATCTGGCAATCAGCCCCAGCATTTT. It encodes CASSLLSGNQPQHF.

This clonotype is termed medium-sized. The J gene is TRBJ2-5, the V gene TRBV5-4; 7 nucleotides align to TRBD2. CDR3 length equals 16 residues. The V segment lost 4 bases and the J segment 2 bases; nucleotides outside the gene matches: 11. Germline-derived CDR1 and CDR2 are SGHNT and YYREEE (reference sequence). In DNA form, the CDR3 reads TGTGCCAGCAGCCCCGGGAAAGCGGGGAGACAAGAGACCCAGTACTTC. This gives the protein CASSPGKAGRQETQYF.

V gene TRBV7-8 combines with J gene TRBJ2-1, with 9 bases matching TRBD1. The tail of the sequence fits TRBJ2-7 better, so the J call may be wrong. CDR1 and CDR2 (germline): SGHVS, FQNEAQ. The CDR3 has 16 amino acids. The CDR3 protein is CASSEQGQGGSYEQYF. In nucleotides, the CDR3 is TGTGCCAGCAGCGAACAGGGACAGGGAGGGTCCTACGAGCAGTACTTC.

This clonotype qualifies as medium-sized. The J gene is TRBJ2-1, the V gene TRBV6-1, with 10 positions matching TRBD2. The CDR3 extends over 15 amino acids. In germline, CDR1 is MNHNS, CDR2 SASEGT. V lost 5 bases, J lost 4 bases, and 5 bases stayed unmatched. The CDR3 region has the DNA TGTGCCAGCAGTCGAGCGGGAGGGGGTTACAATGAGCAGTTCTTC. Its protein is CASSRAGGGYNEQFF.

A remark on this clonotype: At one boundary the junction diverges from the germline segment, which might be a read error. The chain recombines TRBV27 with TRBJ2-6; 10 nucleotides align to TRBD2. This CDR3 region has 12 residues. The germline V gene has CDR1 MNHEY and CDR2 SMNVEV (reference sequence). The CDR3 is CASGTGTSEPYF. CDR3 nucleotides: TGTGCCAGTGGAACCGGGACTAGCGAGCCGTACTTC.

V is TRBV7-9 and J is TRBJ2-7; D remains unclear. The tail of the sequence fits TRBJ2-5 better, so the J call may be wrong. Germline V gives CDR1 SEHNR, CDR2 FQNEAQ (reference sequence). The CDR3 sequence is 15 residues long. The CDR3 here is CASIQLGRVPETQYF. CDR3 coding DNA: TGTGCCAGCATCCAGTTGGGTAGGGTCCCAGAGACCCAGTACTTC.

This clonotype is medium-sized by share. The chain combines TRBV7-8 with TRBJ2-7; 7 nucleotides line up with TRBD1. The germline CDR1 and CDR2 sequences are SGHVS and FQNEAQ. The CDR3 is 13 amino acids. V dropped 5 bases and J dropped 6; count of bases not matched to a gene: 7. The CDR3 protein is CASSTIGQAEQYF. The CDR3 nucleotides are TGTGCCAGCAGCACCATAGGACAGGCCGAGCAGTACTTC. Complete variable domain (other parts from reference TRBV7-8 and TRBJ2-7): GAGVSQSPRYKVAKRGQDVALRCDPISGHVSLFWYQQALGQGPEFLTYFQNEAQLDKSGLPSDRFFAERPEGSVSTLKIQRTQQEDSAVYLCASSTIGQAEQYFGPGTRLTVT.

This clonotype is large (0.1 to 1%) in the sample. The chain uses TRBV7-9 and TRBJ2-4, with D perhaps being TRBD1 or TRBD2 (6 bases each). CDR1 is SEHNR and CDR2 is FQNEAQ in the germline V gene (reference sequence). The CDR3 has 15 amino acids. Trimming pared 6 bases from V and 0 bases from J, leaving 12 bases between. The CDR3 region is CASREGGLAKNIQYF. The CDR3 DNA follows: TGTGCCAGCAGGGAAGGGGGGTTAGCCAAAAACATTCAGTACTTC.

V is TRBV12-3 or TRBV12-4 and J is TRBJ1-5, with unresolved D. V was clipped by 1 base and J by 2 bases, with 9 bases between them. The CDR3 has 15 residues. The DNA for the CDR3 is TGTGCCAGCAGTTTAGTAGGGTTTGGCAATCAGCCCCAGCATTTT. Encoded protein: CASSLVGFGNQPQHF.

The chain has TRBV6-1 and TRBJ2-7, with 8 positions matching TRBD2. The CDR3 consists of 15 residues. CDR1 MNHNS and CDR2 SASEGT come from the germline V gene. Trimming cost V 7 bases and J 2 bases; bases outside gene matches: 10. For the CDR3, the DNA is TGTGCCAGCACCCCAACACTAGCGGACCCCTACGAGCAGTACTTC. Residues: CASTPTLADPYEQYF.

With regard to this clonotype: At one of its ends the junction is not consistent with the germline gene, which may arise from a read error. The chain uses TRBV28 and TRBJ1-6, with 11 bases fitting TRBD1. The CDR3 length is 19 residues. CDR1 and CDR2 from the germline V gene are MDHEN and SYDVKM. The CDR3 DNA follows: TGTGCCAGCAGTTCCACTTTCAAAGACGGGACAGGGGGTGGCGACGAGCAGTACTTT. Residues: CASSSTFKDGTGGGDEQYF.

This clonotype was found once. The CDR3 here is CASSTQDGSSYNEQFF. Written as DNA, the CDR3 is TGTGCCAGCAGCACCCAGGACGGGAGCTCCTACAATGAGCAGTTCTTC. The genes are TRBV7-1 and TRBJ2-1, with a tentative D call TRBD2 (6 bases). TRBV7-1 is reported as an ORF; its role is uncertain. The length of the CDR3 is 16 residues. The V and J ends lost 5 bases and 0 bases respectively, with 14 bases between them.

This clonotype is termed large (0.1 to 1%). This chain connects TRBV7-2 to TRBJ1-1, with 10 bases lining up with TRBD1. V dropped 6 bases and J dropped 5; count of bases not matched to a gene: 3. The CDR3 is made up of 13 amino acids. CDR1 is SGHTA and CDR2 is FQGNSA in the germline V gene. This chain's CDR3 is CASRRTGGTEAFF. The CDR3, as DNA: TGTGCCAGCAGACGGACAGGGGGGACTGAAGCTTTCTTT.

The chain recombines TRBV5-1 with TRBJ2-7; D possibly uses TRBD1 or TRBD2 (5 bases each). The CDR3 runs 14 residues. V lost 4 bases to trimming and J lost 3 bases, with 14 bases between them. Germline V gene data show CDR1 as SGHRS and CDR2 as YFSETQ. The CDR3 region is CASSLDYQGYEQYF. CDR3 bases: TGCGCCAGCAGCCTCGACTACCAGGGCTACGAGCAGTACTTC.

The chain has TRBV7-3 and TRBJ2-5, with 7 nucleotides matching TRBD1. Germline loops: CDR1 SGHTA, CDR2 FQGTGA. The V gene end was trimmed by 1 base and the J gene end by 4 bases; junction bases not matched to a gene: 6. The CDR3 has 15 residues. CDR3 in amino acids: CASSLNTGEGETQYF. Written as DNA, the CDR3 is TGTGCCAGCAGCTTAAACACAGGGGAAGGAGAGACCCAGTACTTC. The whole variable domain, filled in from reference TRBV7-3 and TRBJ2-5, reads GAGVSQTPSNKVTEKGKYVELRCDPISGHTALYWYRQSLGQGPEFLIYFQGTGAADDSGLPNDRFFAVRPEGSVSTLKIQRTERGDSAVYLCASSLNTGEGETQYFGPGTRLLVL.

The chain carries TRBV3-1 and TRBJ2-5, with a possible D match to TRBD1 (6 bases). Near its end, the DNA agrees better with TRBJ2-7, so the J call may be wrong. The CDR3 has 16 amino acids. CDR1 LGHDT and CDR2 YNNKEL come from the germline V gene (reference sequence). The CDR3 coding sequence is TGTGCCAGCAGCCAAGCCCCCGGGACAAGAACTTACGAGCAGTACTTC. This codes for CASSQAPGTRTYEQYF.

The rearrangement uses TRBV7-8 and TRBJ2-3, with D uncertain. V lost 2 bases to trimming and J lost 6 bases, with 6 bases between them. The CDR3 length is 12 residues. Germline V CDR1 and CDR2: SGHVS, FQNEAQ. CDR3 residues: CASSLRVDTQYF. The DNA for the CDR3 is TGTGCCAGCAGCTTACGGGTCGATACGCAGTATTTT.

The table lists this clonotype with many counts. V gene TRBV6-1 combines with J gene TRBJ2-7; perhaps TRBD1 as D (5 bases). The CDR3 runs 14 residues. Germline V CDR1 and CDR2: MNHNS, SASEGT. Trimming cost V 5 bases and J 6 bases, with 17 bases left between them. The CDR3 loop reads CASSPSHRNREQYF. The CDR3 region has the DNA TGTGCCAGCAGTCCCTCTCACAGGAACCGCGAGCAGTACTTC.

As regards this clonotype: Compared with germline, one end of the junction differs, possibly owing to a read error. This chain links TRBV7-8 with TRBJ2-6; D is tentatively TRBD1 or TRBD2 (6 bases each). The CDR3 is 14 residues long. Germline V CDR1 and CDR2: SGHVS, FQNEAQ. The CDR3 here is CASSLAGGGQPQHF. The DNA for the CDR3 is TGTGCCAGCAGCTTAGCAGGGGGAGGACAGCCCCAGCATTTC. The full variable domain, in which reference TRBV7-8 and TRBJ2-6 provide the parts outside the CDR3, is GAGVSQSPRYKVAKRGQDVALRCDPISGHVSLFWYQQALGQGPEFLTYFQNEAQLDKSGLPSDRFFAERPEGSVSTLKIQRTQQEDSAVYLCASSLAGGGQPQHFGAGSRLTVL.

This clonotype is deemed medium-sized. The chain carries TRBV7-3 and TRBJ2-1; 7 nucleotides line up with TRBD2. This CDR3 region has 17 residues. Per germline, CDR1 SGHTA and CDR2 FQGTGA. V shed 5 bases and J 1 base; nucleotides not matched to a gene: 11. For the CDR3, the DNA is TGTGCCAGCAGCCCCCGGGCTAGCGGCTCATCCTACAATGAGCAGTTCTTC. Translation: CASSPRASGSSYNEQFF.

J is TRBJ2-7 and V is TRBV7-6; TRBD1 is a possible D gene (6 bases). With the DNA end fitting TRBJ2-1 better, the J assignment may be wrong. The germline gives CDR1 SGHVS, CDR2 FNYEAQ. The CDR3 consists of 16 residues. In nucleotides, the CDR3 is TGTGCCAGCAGCGGGATGAGGGGGAGCTCCTACAATGAGCAGTTCTTC. This translates into CASSGMRGSSYNEQFF.

The chain recombines TRBV7-6 with TRBJ2-7, with D possibly being TRBD1 or TRBD2 (6 bases each). Trimming took 0 bases from V and 6 from J, leaving 9 bases between them. The CDR3 has 13 amino acids. CDR1 is SGHVS, CDR2 FNYEAQ, per germline. Here the CDR3 reads CASSLAGGGEQYF. CDR3 DNA: TGTGCCAGCAGCTTAGCGGGGGGCGGCGAGCAGTACTTC.

V usage is TRBV6-2 or TRBV6-3 and J usage is TRBJ2-5; the D gene is possibly TRBD2 (6 bases). CDR3 size: 15 residues. Trimming stripped 4 bases from V and 4 bases from J, with 16 bases between. The germline V gene has CDR1 MNHEY and CDR2 SVGEGT. The chain's CDR3 is CASSSVAGAGETQYF. The DNA of the CDR3 is TGTGCCAGCAGTTCCGTGGCCGGAGCGGGAGAGACCCAGTACTTC.

This clonotype was seen repeatedly, ten times or more. The gene calls are TRBV5-1 and TRBJ2-2, with D uncertain. CDR1 SGHRS and CDR2 YFSETQ come from the germline V gene. This CDR3 is built from 14 residues. Trimming took 5 bases from V and 1 from J, leaving 9 bases between them. CDR3 protein: CASRIYRNTGELFF. The CDR3 DNA reads TGCGCCAGCAGGATATACAGGAACACCGGGGAGCTGTTTTTT.

The chain combines TRBV11-2 with TRBJ2-5; D possibly uses TRBD1 or TRBD2 (5 bases each). Germline V gene data show CDR1 as SGHAT and CDR2 as FQNNGV. The CDR3 runs 12 residues. V was shortened by 5 bases and J by 11 bases, with 15 bases between the two germline ends. CDR3 bases: TGTGCCAGCAGCCGCAGGACAAGGGAGCAGTACTTC. Its protein product is CASSRRTREQYF.

This clonotype was recorded once. The V gene is TRBV7-8, the J gene TRBJ2-1; D possibly uses TRBD1 or TRBD2 (5 bases each). Trimming stripped 5 bases from V and 2 bases from J, with 16 bases between. Germline lookup yields CDR1 SGHVS and CDR2 FQNEAQ. The CDR3 length is 16 residues. CDR3 region: CASSGRGDPAYNEQFF. The CDR3 nucleotides are TGTGCCAGCAGCGGACGAGGGGACCCGGCCTACAATGAGCAGTTCTTC.